This TCR beta chain emerged from a study of shared clonotypes between healthy human individuals. As for the study in general: Plates per donor: three CD4 naive, three CD4 memory, two CD8 naive, one CD8 memory.

All the donors were Caucasian adults who lived in Nashville, Tennessee. Genomic DNA of every subset was divided equally among multiple immunoSEQ plates. The method was immunoSEQ multiplex PCR; TCRdb's version includes in-frame clones alone and lacks a portion of them. The sample records around 980,000 clones, around 78% being singletons. This clone was seen ten or more times. The specimen sequenced was memory CD4+ T cells from PBMCs. Documented subset: CD45RA-negative fraction. The origin of this receptor is a man aged 18 to 29 in good health. Some clones in this sample may be carry-over from other donors' samples.

CDR3 DNA: TGTGCCATCAGTCCACCCCCTGGAGGGTCCGGGGCCAACGTCCTGACTTTC. This translates into CAISPPPGGSGANVLTF. The V call is TRBV10-3, the J call TRBJ2-6, with a weak D call TRBD2 (6 bases). CDR3 size: 17 residues. The V end lost 5 bases, the J end lost 4 bases, and 18 bases lay between the germline ends. The germline gives CDR1 ENHRY, CDR2 SYGVKD.